Reported below is one T cell receptor (beta chain). The length of the CDR3 is 15 residues. CDR1 is LGHNA, CDR2 YSLEER, per germline. Trimming cost V 1 base and J 4 bases, with 13 bases left between them. Sequenced by immunoSEQ multiplex PCR; TCRdb stores in-frame clones only, minus some. The sample includes roughly 410,000 clones, around 91% of them seen just once. These data originate in a study of blood T cell repertoires in COVID-19. In the study overall: Acute-phase and convalescent COVID-19 samples originated in the United States, Italy and Spain. T cells, B-cell-depleted T cells, or PBMCs supplied cDNA or gDNA.

The TCR originated in a middle-aged woman with COVID-19, enrolled during active disease. Sequenced material: peripheral blood. The chain uses TRBV4-3 and TRBJ1-2; D not resolved. Written as DNA, the CDR3 is TGCGCCAGCAGCCAAGGGGGAGGAGCCACCTATGGCTACACCTTC. This encodes CASSQGGGATYGYTF.